Below, one TCR beta chain is given with its context. Its antigen is unknown. The sample belongs to a study of graft-versus-host responses after intestinal transplantation. Study details: Isolated intestinal, liver-intestinal, or multivisceral transplants were what recipients had.

CDR1 is SGDLS, CDR2 YYNGEE, per germline. This CDR3 contains 15 residues. V gave up 4 bases and J gave up 2 bases; unmatched junction bases: 7. Study outcomes and limitations: Early post-transplant falls in HvG clones accompanied the peak levels of circulating GvH clones. Elevated graft-versus-host to host-versus-graft clonal ratios in allografts were recorded for patients with graft-donor T cell macrochimerism.

TCRdb keeps only in-frame clones here, not all; method: immunoSEQ multiplex PCR. This table has some 86,000 clones, under 95% appearing once. The chain is built from TRBV9 and TRBJ2-3; 7 positions agree with TRBD2. The receptor's source is a human donor who received an intestinal transplant. The sample here was unstimulated CD8+ T cells sorted from spleen or lymph node cells, taken before intestinal transplant. The DNA for the CDR3 is TGTGCCAGCAGCATCAGCGGGGCCGACACAGATACGCAGTATTTT. As protein: CASSISGADTDTQYF.